This TCR beta chain was captured in a study of CD8+CD57+ T cells in acquired aplastic anemia. In patients chosen for sequencing, flow cytometry had shown CD8+CD57+ cell expansion. Therapy had not been given to patients before blood sampling. It was genomic DNA that served as the template for profiling TCR beta VDJ and CDR3. One entry per CDR3 protein, called by TCRdb with MiXCR from the reads. The sample shows about 120,000 distinct CDR3 sequences, under 60% of them seen only once. The sequence was collected from a human donor with aplastic anemia. Sequenced sample: sorted CD4+, CD8+, or CD8+CD57+ T cells (not recorded which) from PBMCs.

The CDR3 region has the DNA TGTGCCACCAGTGACCAGGACAGGGGGAGGAATGAGCAGTTCTTC. Translation gives CATSDQDRGRNEQFF. This sequence joins TRBV24-1 and TRBJ2-1; 10 positions agree with TRBD1. CDR1 and CDR2 from the germline V gene are KGHDR and SFDVKD. This CDR3 is built from 15 residues. V trimming: 4 bases; J trimming: 7 bases; junction bases outside the gene matches: 6.